This T cell receptor (beta chain) comes out of a study of blood T cell repertoires in COVID-19. The germline V gene has CDR1 SGHTA and CDR2 FQGTGA. V lost 1 base, J lost 5 bases, and 8 bases stayed unmatched. The CDR3 is made up of 17 amino acids. Method: immunoSEQ multiplex PCR; TCRdb's copy keeps in-frame clones and lacks some. The sample includes about 350,000 clones, more than 70% of them seen just once. Specimen: peripheral blood. V gene TRBV7-3 combines with J gene TRBJ2-1; TRBD1 matches 10 bases. The TCR originated in a woman aged 60 to 75 with COVID-19, enrolled during active disease. The CDR3 coding sequence is TGTGCCAGCAGCTTAAGTAGGGGACAGGGGACTAACAATGAGCAGTTCTTC. As protein: CASSLSRGQGTNNEQFF.